Below are 9 T cell receptor beta chains sequenced from a single sample in a study of blood T cell repertoires in COVID-19. The assay was immunoSEQ multiplex PCR, and TCRdb's table has in-frame clones only and misses some. The sample contains some 280,000 clones, about nine tenths of which appear only once. Sequencing input: peripheral blood. These receptors were taken from a woman under 40 with active or convalescent COVID-19.

The rearrangement joins TRBV4-3 to TRBJ1-2; the match to TRBD1 covers 9 bases. Germline V CDR1 and CDR2: LGHNA, YSLEER. After removal of 2 bases from V and 6 bases from J, the junction contained 7 bases not matched to a gene. The CDR3 sequence is 15 residues long. CDR3 in DNA: TGCGCCAGCAGCCAATGGGACAGGGATGTAGATGGCTACACCTTC. Amino acids: CASSQWDRDVDGYTF.

The CDR3 region is CASSYRGGANYGYTF. In DNA form, the CDR3 reads TGTGCCAGCAGTTACCGCGGGGGGGCTAACTATGGCTACACCTTC. The rearrangement links TRBV6-2 or TRBV6-3 to TRBJ1-2, with D perhaps TRBD1 (5 bases). V was trimmed by 2 bases and J by 0 bases, leaving 10 bases between them. Germline V gene sequence: CDR1 MNHEY, CDR2 SVGEGT. The CDR3 sequence is 15 residues long.

The rearrangement uses TRBV7-2 and TRBJ1-2, with a possible D match to TRBD1 (5 bases). Trimming left V 1 base short and J 5 bases short, with 8 bases between. CDR3 size: 13 residues. Germline CDR1 and CDR2: SGHTA and FQGNSA. The CDR3 sequence is CASSLEGAYGYTF. CDR3 DNA sequence: TGTGCCAGCAGCTTAGAAGGGGCTTATGGCTACACCTTC.

This chain links TRBV6-5 with TRBJ2-5; 13 bases are a match to TRBD2. After removal of 10 bases from V and 4 bases from J, the junction contained 3 bases not matched to a gene. Germline V gene lookup returns CDR1 MNHEY and CDR2 SVGAGI. The CDR3 has 13 amino acids. Written as DNA, the CDR3 is TGTGCCACCCGACTAGCGGGGGGAGAGACCCAGTACTTC. Its protein is CATRLAGGETQYF.

The chain couples TRBV19 to TRBJ1-2; no reliable D call. Germline V lookup: CDR1 LNHDA, CDR2 SQIVND (reference sequence). CDR3 size: 14 residues. V was shortened by 5 bases and J by 4 bases, with 14 bases between the two germline ends. CDR3 sequence: CASSLGPGGYGYTF. CDR3 nucleotides: TGTGCCAGTAGTCTCGGTCCTGGTGGCTATGGCTACACCTTC.

This clone is a singleton in its sample. DNA of the CDR3: TGTGCCAGCGGGCTAGCGGGGACCTACGAGCAGTACTTC. Translated: CASGLAGTYEQYF. The chain recombines TRBV7-2 with TRBJ2-7, with 9 bases aligning to TRBD2. Per germline, CDR1 SGHTA and CDR2 FQGNSA. The CDR3 extends over 13 amino acids. V was clipped by 8 bases and J by 2 bases; unmatched bases: 4.

This chain joins TRBV7-2 and TRBJ2-7, with 7 nucleotides matching TRBD1. The CDR3 covers 14 residues. The V gene's germline CDR1 is SGHTA and CDR2 FQGNSA. J lost 3 bases, V lost 5 bases, and 7 bases had no gene match. CDR3 coding DNA: TGTGCCAGCAGCCCAGGGGGTTCCGACTACGAGCAGTACTTC. Translated, it gives CASSPGGSDYEQYF. Full variable domain (remainder filled in from reference TRBV7-2 and TRBJ2-7): GAGVSQSPSNKVTEKGKDVELRCDPISGHTALYWYRQSLGQGLEFLIYFQGNSAPDKSGLPSDRFSAERTGGSVSTLTIQRTQQEDSAVYLCASSPGGSDYEQYFGPGTRLTVT.

V and J are TRBV30 and TRBJ2-2; D not certain. The CDR3 spans 13 residues. V lost 0 bases and J lost 4, with 6 bases in between. The germline V gene has CDR1 GTSNPN and CDR2 SVGIG (reference sequence). This CDR3 is CAWSVTGTGELFF. The CDR3 coding sequence is TGTGCCTGGAGTGTAACGGGCACCGGGGAGCTGTTTTTT.

The rearrangement joins TRBV9 to TRBJ2-3; 12 positions match TRBD2. CDR1 and CDR2 from the germline V gene are SGDLS and YYNGEE. The CDR3 is made up of 16 amino acids. With 4 bases clipped from V and 1 base from J, the junction kept 4 bases outside the gene matches. CDR3 region: CASSPRTSGGTDTQYF. The DNA of the CDR3 is TGTGCCAGCAGCCCTCGGACTAGCGGGGGCACAGATACGCAGTATTTT.